Below are 15 T cell receptor beta chains sequenced from a single sample in a study of T cells in Graves' hyperthyroidism and ophthalmopathy (dated by TCRdb to between 2017 and 2020). The library was made by multiplex PCR. TCRdb shows the sequencer as Illumina HiSeq 2000. The TCR beta CDR3 regions were amplified from RNA transcripts. For the first round of RT-PCR on the TCR CDR3, the HTBI primer set was used together with the Qiagen OneStep RT-PCR kit. TCRdb cleaned the public reads at Q25 with fastp, built clones with MiXCR and kept in-frame beta chains. Each CDR3 protein appears once, grouped with its most common genes and DNA. This sample has hundreds of thousands of distinct CDR3 sequences in its table, and 46% of those were observed once. Jointly, the top ten make up just under 8.5% of the sample. The specimen was peripheral blood or thyroid tissue (not recorded which). Receptor source: a woman in her late teens or twenties with Graves' hyperthyroidism. Donor details come from another sample of the same person, matched by shared clones.

This clonotype was recorded once. This rearrangement joins TRBV10-3 to TRBJ1-4; D gene ambiguous. The CDR3 spans 13 residues. In germline, CDR1 is ENHRY, CDR2 SYGVKD. The germline V and J ends were trimmed by 7 bases and 4 bases, with 10 bases remaining between them. The CDR3 DNA sequence: TGTGCCATCAAGAGGACCGGTAATGAAAAACTGTTTTTT. This gives the protein CAIKRTGNEKLFF.

The rearrangement joins TRBV24-1 to TRBJ2-2, with a weak D call TRBD2 (6 bases). This CDR3 contains 16 residues. V was clipped by 0 bases and J by 4 bases, with 11 bases between them. Germline V gives CDR1 KGHDR, CDR2 SFDVKD. CDR3 DNA: TGTGCCACCAGTGATTTGAATAGCGGAGGCACCGGGGAGCTGTTTTTT. Its protein is CATSDLNSGGTGELFF.

The chain is built from TRBV11-1 and TRBJ1-5; 7 bases are shared with TRBD1. The trim removed 11 bases at V and 0 bases at J, leaving 13 bases unmatched. CDR1 and CDR2 from the germline V gene are SGHAT and FQDESV (reference sequence). The CDR3 has 16 residues. The DNA for the CDR3 is TGTGCCTGGAGCGGATCGGGACAGATTAGCAATCAGCCCCAGCATTTT. Protein sequence: CAWSGSGQISNQPQHF.

V gene TRBV5-5 combines with J gene TRBJ1-1; D not certain. The germline V and J ends were trimmed by 2 bases and 0 bases, with 11 bases remaining between them. Looked up from germline, CDR1 is SGHKS and CDR2 is YYEKEE (reference sequence). The CDR3 is 15 residues long. This CDR3 is CASSLSAELNTEAFF. CDR3 coding DNA: TGTGCCAGCAGCTTATCGGCGGAACTGAACACTGAAGCTTTCTTT.

This clonotype showed up many times. The chain recombines TRBV29-1 with TRBJ1-3, with D unclear. V was cut by 1 base and J by 2 bases, with 9 bases left in between. The CDR3 sequence is 14 residues long. Germline V gene lookup returns CDR1 SQVTM and CDR2 ANQGSEA. DNA for the CDR3: TGCAGCGTTGAAGCGGGCTTACCTGGAAACACCATATATTTT. Translation: CSVEAGLPGNTIYF. The full variable domain, rest sourced from reference TRBV29-1 and TRBJ1-3, is SAVISQKPSRDICQRGTSLTIQCQVDSQVTMMFWYRQQPGQSLTLIATANQGSEATYESGFVIDKFPISRPNLTFSTLTVSNMSPEDSSIYLCSVEAGLPGNTIYFGEGSWLTVV.

In its sample, this clonotype was seen a few times. The V call is TRBV7-9, the J call TRBJ2-2, with TRBD2 identical over 12 bases. Trimming at V came to 4 bases and at J to 9 bases, leaving 6 bases not matched to a gene. The germline V gene encodes CDR1 SEHNR and CDR2 FQNEAQ (reference sequence). This CDR3 spans 15 amino acids. CDR3 nucleotides: TGTGCCAGCAGCTCCCAGACTAGCGGGAGCCGGGAGCTGTTTTTT. Its protein product is CASSSQTSGSRELFF.

This clonotype occurred a few times. The chain combines TRBV2 with TRBJ1-1, with TRBD1 matching over 8 bases. The CDR3 consists of 13 residues. CDR1 SNHLY and CDR2 FYNNEI come from the germline V gene. V lost 5 bases, J lost 10 bases, and 9 bases stayed unmatched. CDR3 sequence (DNA): TGTGCCAGCAGTCCGCCGACAGGGGAGCGAGCTTTCTTT. This encodes CASSPPTGERAFF.

This clonotype has only one observation. This chain uses TRBV6-1 with TRBJ2-7; possibly TRBD2 for D (5 bases). V dropped 3 bases and J dropped 2 bases, with 11 bases sitting between them. In germline, CDR1 is MNHNS, CDR2 SASEGT. The CDR3 covers 14 residues. CDR3 protein: CASSDPGIAYEQYF. The DNA of the CDR3 is TGTGCCAGCAGTGACCCGGGGATTGCCTACGAGCAGTACTTC.

The chain links TRBV25-1 to TRBJ1-6; D is possibly TRBD1 (6 bases). V was shortened by 4 bases and J by 0 bases, with 13 bases between the two germline ends. The CDR3 loop spans 17 amino acids. The germline V gene encodes CDR1 MGHDK and CDR2 SYGVNS. CDR3 loop: CASSARGGLSYNSPLHF. For the CDR3, the DNA is TGTGCCAGCAGTGCCCGTGGGGGGCTCTCCTATAATTCACCCCTCCACTTT.

Only one count was recorded for this clonotype. The chain carries TRBV10-3 and TRBJ1-1, with 8 nucleotides matching TRBD1. The length of the CDR3 is 13 residues. CDR1 and CDR2 (germline): ENHRY, SYGVKD. V lost 6 bases to trimming and J lost 5 bases; unmatched junction nucleotides: 5. CDR3 DNA: TGTGCCATCAGCAGGACAGGGCAGACTGAAGCTTTCTTT. Protein sequence: CAISRTGQTEAFF.

This rearrangement joins TRBV2 to TRBJ1-1; D gene ambiguous. Germline CDR1 reads SNHLY; CDR2 reads FYNNEI. This CDR3 region has 14 residues. V lost 1 base and J 4 bases, leaving 10 bases between the germline ends. The CDR3 nucleotides are TGTGCCAGCAGTGAAGTGGGGATGCTCACTGAAGCTTTCTTT. Its translation is CASSEVGMLTEAFF. The entire variable domain, with the rest obtained from reference TRBV2 and TRBJ1-1, is as follows: EPEVTQTPSHQVTQMGQEVILRCVPISNHLYFYWYRQILGQKVEFLVSFYNNEISEKSEIFDDQFSVERPDGSNFTLKIRSTKLEDSAMYFCASSEVGMLTEAFFGQGTRLTVV.

This rearrangement joins TRBV20-1 to TRBJ2-7, with 8 bases fitting TRBD2. This CDR3 spans 15 amino acids. V shed 6 bases, J shed 3 bases, and the junction held 13 bases outside the gene matches. CDR1 DFQATT and CDR2 SNEGSKA come from the germline V gene (reference sequence). Here the CDR3 DNA reads TGCAGTGCCCGTAGACCACTAGCGGCACACTACGAGCAGTACTTC. It yields the protein CSARRPLAAHYEQYF.

This clonotype was found once. The chain uses TRBV6-5 and TRBJ1-1; D gene unclear. V lost 2 bases and J 9 bases, leaving 13 bases between the germline ends. The CDR3 spans 13 residues. Germline V gene data show CDR1 as MNHEY and CDR2 as SVGAGI. CDR3 DNA: TGTGCCAGCAGTTACCCGGACGGAGGTCAAGCTTTCTTT. Its translation is CASSYPDGGQAFF.

There are a few counts of this clonotype. V and J are TRBV5-1 and TRBJ2-6; D ambiguous. Germline CDR1 and CDR2: SGHRS and YFSETQ. Trimming took off 4 bases at V and 2 bases at J, with 7 bases between the two ends. The CDR3 runs to 14 residues. The CDR3 DNA follows: TGCGCCAGCAGCGGGGTCACTGGGGCCAACGTCCTGACTTTC. It yields the protein CASSGVTGANVLTF.

This clonotype was seen a few times. The CDR3 loop reads CASSSTGRGGEKLFF. As DNA, the CDR3 is TGCGCCAGCAGCTCAACAGGGAGAGGTGGTGAAAAACTGTTTTTT. The J gene is TRBJ1-4, the V gene TRBV5-1; possibly TRBD1 for D (6 bases). Looked up from germline, CDR1 is SGHRS and CDR2 is YFSETQ. The CDR3 totals 15 residues. V gave up 3 bases and J gave up 7 bases, with 16 bases separating them. Full variable domain (missing parts from reference TRBV5-1 and TRBJ1-4): KAGVTQTPRYLIKTRGQQVTLSCSPISGHRSVSWYQQTPGQGLQFLFEYFSETQRNKGNFPGRFSGRQFSNSRSEMNVSTLELGDSALYLCASSSTGRGGEKLFFGSGTQLSVL.